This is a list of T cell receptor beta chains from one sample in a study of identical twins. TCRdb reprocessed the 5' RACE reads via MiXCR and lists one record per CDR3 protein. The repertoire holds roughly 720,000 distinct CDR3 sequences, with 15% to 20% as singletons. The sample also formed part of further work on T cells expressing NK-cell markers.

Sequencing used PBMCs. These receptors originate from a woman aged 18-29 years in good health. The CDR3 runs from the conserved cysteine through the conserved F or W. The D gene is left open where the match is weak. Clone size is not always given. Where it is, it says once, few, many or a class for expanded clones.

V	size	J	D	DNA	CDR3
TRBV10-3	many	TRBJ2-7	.	TGTGCCATCCGGGGGTCGCAACTAGCCTACGAGCAGTACTTC	CAIRGSQLAYEQYF
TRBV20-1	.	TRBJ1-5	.	TGCAGTGCTAGTTCTTCTCATCAGCCCCAGCATTTT	CSASSSHQPQHF
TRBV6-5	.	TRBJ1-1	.	TGTGCCAGCAGTTTACCCGGTCAGCCCGACACTGAAGCTTTCTTT	CASSLPGQPDTEAFF
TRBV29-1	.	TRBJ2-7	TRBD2	TGCAGCGTTGAAGGGATACTAGCGGGAGGGGACTACGAGCAGTACTTC	CSVEGILAGGDYEQYF
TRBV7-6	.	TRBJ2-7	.	TGTGCCAGCAGCCTCCCCGAAGCCTACGAGCAGTACTTC	CASSLPEAYEQYF
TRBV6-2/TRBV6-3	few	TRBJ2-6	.	TGTGCCAGCAACCGACAGAAACCTGGGGCCAACGTCCTGACTTTC	CASNRQKPGANVLTF
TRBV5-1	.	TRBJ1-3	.	TGCGCCAGCTCGCCGGGGATAGGGAACACCATATATTTT	CASSPGIGNTIYF
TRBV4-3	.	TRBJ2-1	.	TGCGCCAGCAGCCAAGAATCCCTTAGCGGACCATACAATGAGCAGTTCTTC	CASSQESLSGPYNEQFF
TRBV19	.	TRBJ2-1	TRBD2	TGTGCCAGTAGTCCAGGACTAGCGGGAGGACTGTTCTTC	CASSPGLAGGLFF
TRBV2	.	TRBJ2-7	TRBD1	TGTGCCAGCAGCAGACAGGGTACCGACGAGCAGTACTTC	CASSRQGTDEQYF
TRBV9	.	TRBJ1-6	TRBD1	TGTGCCAGCAGCGTATACGCAGGGGGCGGTTCACCCCTCCACTTT	CASSVYAGGGSPLHF
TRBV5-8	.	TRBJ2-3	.	TGTGCCAGCAGCTTGGGCGGGGTCCCAAGCACAGATACGCAGTATTTT	CASSLGGVPSTDTQYF
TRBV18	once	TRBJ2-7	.	TGTGCCAGCTCACCACTACGCGAAGGCGAGAAGTACTTC	CASSPLREGEKYF
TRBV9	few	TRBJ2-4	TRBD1	TGTGCCAGCAGCGCGGGGACAGGGTTAAACATTCAGTACTTC	CASSAGTGLNIQYF
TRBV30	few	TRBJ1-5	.	TGTGCCTGGAGCGACGGGGTGAATCAGCCCCAGCATTTT	CAWSDGVNQPQHF
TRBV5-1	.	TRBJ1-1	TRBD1	TGTGCCAGCAGCCTACAGGGGGCAGGGAACACTGAAGCTTTCTTT	CASSLQGAGNTEAFF
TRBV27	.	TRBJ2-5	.	TGTGCCAGCAGTTCGGGACTTCCCGCGGGTTGGGACCAAGAGACCCAGTACTTC	CASSSGLPAGWDQETQYF
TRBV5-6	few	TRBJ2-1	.	TGTGCCAGCAGCTTGTTGGGTCGCTCCTACAATGAGCAGTTCTTC	CASSLLGRSYNEQFF
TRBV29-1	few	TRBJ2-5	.	TGCAGCGTTGAAGATCTGGTGGAACAAGAGACCCAGTACTTC	CSVEDLVEQETQYF
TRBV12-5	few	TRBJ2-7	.	TGTGCTAGTATCGACGGGTGGAGCGAGCAGTACTTC	CASIDGWSEQYF
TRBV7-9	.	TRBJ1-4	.	TGTGCCAGCAGCTCAGGGGTCACTAATGAAAAACTGTTTTTT	CASSSGVTNEKLFF
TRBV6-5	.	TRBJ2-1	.	TGTGCCAGCAGTTATTCCGACAGGCGTTTCTACAATGAGCAGTTCTTC	CASSYSDRRFYNEQFF
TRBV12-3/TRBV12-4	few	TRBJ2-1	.	TGTGCCAGCAGGGGGGAGGGGGTACACCACAATGAGCAGTTCTTC	CASRGEGVHHNEQFF
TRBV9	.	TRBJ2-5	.	TGTGCCAGCAGCGTAGACGCGGGGCCCGAGACCCAGTACTTC	CASSVDAGPETQYF
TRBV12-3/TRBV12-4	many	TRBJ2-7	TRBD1	TGTGCCAGCAGTCCTTTCGGGACAGGGTCCTACGAGCAGTACTTC	CASSPFGTGSYEQYF
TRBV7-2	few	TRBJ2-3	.	TGTGCCAGCAGGCTAGGGCAGGGTGTCGATACGCAGTATTTT	CASRLGQGVDTQYF
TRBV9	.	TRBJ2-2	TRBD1	TGTGCCAGCAGCCGTAGGACAGGGACGAACACCGGGGAGCTGTTTTTT	CASSRRTGTNTGELFF
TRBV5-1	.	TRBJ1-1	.	TGCGCCAGCAGCTTGGATCCGGGGGCAGTGACAGCTTTCTTT	CASSLDPGAVTAFF
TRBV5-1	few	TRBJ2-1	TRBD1	TGCGCCAGCAGCCGAGGACAGGTTAACTACAATGAGCAGTTCTTC	CASSRGQVNYNEQFF
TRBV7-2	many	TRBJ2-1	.	TGTGCCAGCAGCTTATCCGCCCACAATGAGCAGTTCTTC	CASSLSAHNEQFF
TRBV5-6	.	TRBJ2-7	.	TGTGCCAGCAGCTTTCCTACCACCTACGAGCAGTACTTC	CASSFPTTYEQYF
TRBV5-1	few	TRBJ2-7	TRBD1	TGCGCCAGCACCGGGGGACAGGGATGGGGCGAGCAGTACTTC	CASTGGQGWGEQYF
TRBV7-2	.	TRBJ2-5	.	.	CASTSGFLETQYF
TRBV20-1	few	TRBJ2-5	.	TGCAGTGCTAGAGATAAATTCGGGGGACCGCAGTACTTC	CSARDKFGGPQYF
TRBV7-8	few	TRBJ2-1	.	TGTGCCAGCATTGGGACGCTCAATGAGCAGTTCTTC	CASIGTLNEQFF
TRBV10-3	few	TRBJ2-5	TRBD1	TGTGCCGCTGGGGACAGCCACCAAGAGACCCAGTACTTC	CAAGDSHQETQYF
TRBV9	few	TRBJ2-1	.	TGTGCCAGCAGCGTGGGAGCGAGACCCTACAATGAGCAGTTCTTC	CASSVGARPYNEQFF
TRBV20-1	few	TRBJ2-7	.	TGCAGTGCTAGAGAGCCAGGTAAACTCTACGAGCAGTACTTC	CSAREPGKLYEQYF
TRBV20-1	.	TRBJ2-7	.	TGCAGTGCCCTTCCCGGGACCACTTACGAGCAGTACTTC	CSALPGTTYEQYF
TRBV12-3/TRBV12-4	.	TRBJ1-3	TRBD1	TGTGCCAGCAGAGAACAGGGGGCGGTTGGAAACACCATATATTTT	CASREQGAVGNTIYF
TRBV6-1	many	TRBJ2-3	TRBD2	TGTGCCAGCAGTACGGGGGGAGACACCTTAGGCACAGATACGCAGTATTTT	CASSTGGDTLGTDTQYF
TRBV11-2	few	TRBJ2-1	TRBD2	TGTGCCAGCAGCTTAGTGCGGGGGGCGCGGTACAATGAGCAGTTCTTC	CASSLVRGARYNEQFF
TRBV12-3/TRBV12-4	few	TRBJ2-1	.	TGTGCCAGCATCCGTAGCGGAAGCTCCTACAATGAGCAGTTCTTC	CASIRSGSSYNEQFF
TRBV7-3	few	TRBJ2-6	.	TGTGCCAGCAGCTTATCTAGTCCGGCCGTCTCTGGGGCCAACGTCCTGACTTTC	CASSLSSPAVSGANVLTF
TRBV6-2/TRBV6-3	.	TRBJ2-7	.	TGTGCCAGCCACTCCGCCGGACACTCCTACGAGCAGTACTTC	CASHSAGHSYEQYF
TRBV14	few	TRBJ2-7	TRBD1	TGTGCCAGCAGCCATCCCAGGACAGGGAGCTCCTACGAGCAGTACTTC	CASSHPRTGSSYEQYF
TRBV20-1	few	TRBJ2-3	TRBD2	TGCAGTGCTAGAAGCGGAGGGCTAGCGGGAAAAGATACGCAGTATTTT	CSARSGGLAGKDTQYF
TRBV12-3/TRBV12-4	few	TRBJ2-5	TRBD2	TGTGCCAGCAGTTTCGGGGGGGGGCGGGAGACCCAGTACTTC	CASSFGGGRETQYF
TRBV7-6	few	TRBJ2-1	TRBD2	TGTGCCAGCAGCTTATGGCTAGCGGATTACAATGAGCAGTTCTTC	CASSLWLADYNEQFF
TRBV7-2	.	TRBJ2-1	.	TGTGCCAGCAGCTCGGGGACGCCCGACAATGAGCAGTTCTTC	CASSSGTPDNEQFF
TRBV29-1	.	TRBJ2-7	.	TGCAGCGTTGGGAGGCGGGTCGGCTACGAGCAGTACTTC	CSVGRRVGYEQYF
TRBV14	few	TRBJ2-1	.	TGTGCCAGCAGCCAAGAATTACAGCGGAGCTCCTACAATGAGCAGTTCTTC	CASSQELQRSSYNEQFF
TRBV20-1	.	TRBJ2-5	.	TGCAGTGCTAGAGATAGGCTTGCAGAGACCCAGTACTTC	CSARDRLAETQYF
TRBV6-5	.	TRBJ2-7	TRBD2	TGTGCCAGCAGTTCACTGTTAGCGGGAGGGATCAACGAGCAGTACTTC	CASSSLLAGGINEQYF
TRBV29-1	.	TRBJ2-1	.	TGCAGCGTTGTAGGGGTAAAGGACTCCTACAATGAGCAGTTCTTC	CSVVGVKDSYNEQFF
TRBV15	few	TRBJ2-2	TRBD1	TGTGCCACCAGCAGAGAACAGGGGAACGGGGAGCTGTTTTTT	CATSREQGNGELFF
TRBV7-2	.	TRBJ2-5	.	TGTGCCAGCAGCCGTCGGGACGGGGAGACCCAGTACTTC	CASSRRDGETQYF